The 5 T cell receptor beta chains reported below all come from one sample, sequenced in a study of cytomegalovirus exposure and HLA in healthy donors. The PCR contained 60 Vbeta and 13 Jbeta primers. Here immunoSEQ multiplex PCR was the method, and the copy in TCRdb shows in-frame clones only, minus some. The repertoire holds 160,000 or so clones, with 80% as singletons. Sequencing was performed on PBMCs. These receptors were taken from a male donor in good health and CMV-seropositive.

The V gene is TRBV7-2, the J gene TRBJ2-2, with no clear D. Trimming pared 3 bases from V and 2 bases from J, leaving 10 bases between. Germline V gene sequence: CDR1 SGHTA, CDR2 FQGNSA. The CDR3 is 15 amino acids. The CDR3 here is CASSFLPTNTGELFF. The CDR3 nucleotides are TGTGCCAGCAGCTTTTTGCCTACTAACACCGGGGAGCTGTTTTTT. Full variable domain (remainder filled in from reference TRBV7-2 and TRBJ2-2): GAGVSQSPSNKVTEKGKDVELRCDPISGHTALYWYRQSLGQGLEFLIYFQGNSAPDKSGLPSDRFSAERTGGSVSTLTIQRTQQEDSAVYLCASSFLPTNTGELFFGEGSRLTVL.

CDR3 amino acids: CASSPQTGGKYGYTF. Here the CDR3 DNA reads TGTGCCAGCAGCCCTCAGACAGGGGGAAAATATGGCTACACCTTC. The genes are TRBV7-2 and TRBJ1-2; 9 bases line up with TRBD1. CDR1 and CDR2 (germline): SGHTA, FQGNSA. The CDR3 has 15 residues. V shed 5 bases and J 5 bases; nucleotides not matched to a gene: 9.

This clone was detected once. This chain uses TRBV6-5 with TRBJ2-7, with TRBD1 identical over 9 bases. From germline, CDR1 is MNHEY and CDR2 SVGAGI. This CDR3 contains 13 residues. V dropped 10 bases and J dropped 0; count of bases not matched to a gene: 4. The DNA for the CDR3 is TGTGCCACAACGGGACAGGGCTCCTACGAGCAGTACTTC. Translating it yields CATTGQGSYEQYF.

V usage is TRBV9 and J usage is TRBJ2-4; D is unclear. V was cut by 0 bases and J by 1 base, with 5 bases left in between. CDR1 is SGDLS, CDR2 YYNGEE, per germline. The CDR3 totals 14 residues. In DNA, the CDR3 is TGTGCCAGCAGCGTAGGGCAGGCCAAAAACATTCAGTACTTC. Translated, it gives CASSVGQAKNIQYF.

The chain uses TRBV5-1 and TRBJ2-2; D is ambiguous. Trimming shortened V by 0 bases and J by 4 bases, and 4 bases separated the two germline ends. Germline V lookup: CDR1 SGHRS, CDR2 YFSETQ. The CDR3 length is 13 residues. The CDR3 DNA follows: TGCGCCAGCAGCTTGGACATCACCGGGGAGCTGTTTTTT. Its translation is CASSLDITGELFF.